Each of the 5 T cell receptor beta chains below was sequenced from the same sample in a study of T cell clonotyping in hematopoietic cell transplantation (dated by TCRdb to the early 2020s). To prepare the library, the immunoSEQ multiplex PCR assay was applied. Imported from immuneACCESS, the table was reduced by TCRdb to in-frame sequences with V and J called. These copies leave out some clones; in studies compared against another copy, an unresolved V gene accounts for under half, and the cause of the remainder is not known. In this sample the table shows 15,000 to 20,000 clones, approximately 85% of which occur a single time. The biggest ten clones account for approximately 4% of the sample. Sequenced: peripheral blood mononuclear cells. These receptors all come from a woman aged 40 to 50 in good health. Some clones in this sample may be carry-over from other donors' samples.

This clone was seen only a few times. The chain couples TRBV10-3 to TRBJ1-5; 9 bases are a match to TRBD1. V lost 6 bases to trimming and J lost 3 bases; unmatched junction nucleotides: 9. The germline CDR1 and CDR2 sequences are ENHRY and SYGVKD. The CDR3 runs 16 residues. CDR3 residues: CAISGEGTGINQPQHF. The CDR3 DNA is TGTGCCATCAGCGGGGAGGGGACAGGGATCAATCAGCCCCAGCATTTT.

This clone was seen a handful of times. The chain uses TRBV6-1 and TRBJ1-2; 9 bases are a match to TRBD1. V was clipped by 6 bases and J by 7 bases; unmatched bases: 12. Per the germline V gene, CDR1 is MNHNS and CDR2 is SASEGT. The CDR3 is 15 amino acids. CDR3 sequence (DNA): TGTGCCAGCAGGCAGAAGGGACAGGGAGACCGTGGCTACACCTTC. Protein sequence: CASRQKGQGDRGYTF.

The V and J genes are TRBV19 and TRBJ2-7; D not certain. The CDR3 spans 13 residues. V was trimmed by 3 bases and J by 0 bases, leaving 6 bases between them. Germline values: CDR1 LNHDA, CDR2 SQIVND (reference sequence). This CDR3 reads CASSIAVSYEQYF. For the CDR3, the DNA is TGTGCCAGTAGTATTGCGGTCTCCTACGAGCAGTACTTC. Full variable domain (outside the CDR3, taken from reference TRBV19 and TRBJ2-7): DGGITQSPKYLFRKEGQNVTLSCEQNLNHDAMYWYRQDPGQGLRLIYYSQIVNDFQKGDIAEGYSVSREKKESFPLTVTSAQKNPTAFYLCASSIAVSYEQYFGPGTRLTVT.

This rearrangement joins TRBV11-3 to TRBJ2-4; TRBD1 or TRBD2 may be the D gene (6 bases each). The V gene lost 3 bases and the J gene lost 0 bases, with 9 bases spanning the gap. The CDR3 has 15 amino acids. Germline CDR1 SGHNT, CDR2 YENEEA. The CDR3 reads CASSFGGSAKNIQYF. DNA of the CDR3: TGTGCCAGCAGCTTCGGGGGCTCAGCCAAAAACATTCAGTACTTC. Full variable domain (rest looked up from reference TRBV11-3 and TRBJ2-4): EAGVVQSPRYKIIEKKQPVAFWCNPISGHNTLYWYLQNLGQGPELLIRYENEEAVDDSQLPKDRFSAERLKGVDSTLKIQPAELGDSAVYLCASSFGGSAKNIQYFGAGTRLSVL.

This chain uses TRBV5-4 with TRBJ2-5; a weak D match, TRBD2 (5 bases). CDR3 length equals 14 residues. Between the trimmed V and J ends, which lost 4 bases and 3 bases, there was a span of 13 bases. Germline V gene data show CDR1 as SGHNT and CDR2 as YYREEE (reference sequence). In DNA form, the CDR3 reads TGTGCCAGCAGCAATGACTACCTGGAAGAGACCCAGTACTTC. Its translation is CASSNDYLEETQYF.